One sample yielded the 31 T cell receptor beta chains listed below, sequenced in a study of type 1 regulatory T cells (dated by TCRdb to about 2021). The data were produced on an Illumina MiSeq. TCRdb reworked the public reads: Q25 trimming with fastp, MiXCR clone assembly, productive beta chains retained. Identical CDR3 protein sequences are pooled into one entry, listed with their most common genes and DNA. Counted in this sample were around 65,000 distinct CDR3 sequences; roughly 50% of them appeared once. The ten largest clones capture roughly 2.2% of the sample. The antigens of these receptors remain unknown. The sample consisted of cultured non-Tr1 T cells, either the whole culture or a sorted T cell fraction (not recorded which). The sample's cell subset or site label, decoded: non-Tr1 population from the T-allo10 product. These receptors were obtained from a human donor in good health.

This rearrangement joins TRBV2 to TRBJ1-2, with 7 bases fitting TRBD1. Germline CDR1 and CDR2: SNHLY and FYNNEI. V lost 2 bases to trimming and J lost 7 bases; unmatched junction nucleotides: 10. This CDR3 spans 15 amino acids. The CDR3 reads CASSEIGRGTSGYTF. As DNA, the CDR3 is TGTGCCAGCAGTGAAATCGGCAGGGGGACTAGTGGCTACACCTTC.

This clonotype was seen at least ten times. The chain uses TRBV7-2 and TRBJ2-3, with TRBD2 identical over 12 bases. V lost 1 base to trimming and J lost 0 bases; unmatched junction nucleotides: 5. Germline CDR1 SGHTA, CDR2 FQGNSA. The CDR3 runs 18 residues. CDR3 coding DNA: TGTGCCAGCAGCTTAGGGGCCCTAGCGGGGGGGAGCACAGATACGCAGTATTTT. As protein: CASSLGALAGGSTDTQYF. Using reference TRBV7-2 and TRBJ2-3 for the parts outside the CDR3, the full variable domain is GAGVSQSPSNKVTEKGKDVELRCDPISGHTALYWYRQSLGQGLEFLIYFQGNSAPDKSGLPSDRFSAERTGGSVSTLTIQRTQQEDSAVYLCASSLGALAGGSTDTQYFGPGTRLTVL.

This chain joins TRBV6-2 or TRBV6-3 and TRBJ2-7; 8 nucleotides match TRBD1. Germline CDR1 reads MNHEY; CDR2 reads SVGEGT. The CDR3 has 14 residues. Trimming removed 6 bases from V and 5 bases from J; junction bases left unmatched: 9. CDR3 in amino acids: CASRDRVSIHEQYF. In DNA, the CDR3 is TGTGCCAGCAGGGACAGGGTGTCAATCCACGAGCAGTACTTC.

This chain links TRBV14 with TRBJ1-1, with a weak D call TRBD1 (5 bases). The germline V and J ends were trimmed by 3 bases and 4 bases, with 15 bases remaining between them. Germline lookup yields CDR1 SGHDN and CDR2 FVKESK. The CDR3 length is 15 residues. The CDR3 protein is CASSQVRDAPTEAFF. The CDR3 DNA reads as TGTGCCAGCAGCCAGGTTCGGGACGCCCCCACTGAAGCTTTCTTT.

There are many counts of this clonotype. The chain couples TRBV4-3 to TRBJ2-3; TRBD2 agrees at 8 bases. Trimming cost V 0 bases and J 4 bases; bases outside gene matches: 6. This CDR3 contains 16 residues. The germline CDR1 and CDR2 sequences are LGHNA and YSLEER. CDR3 bases: TGCGCCAGCAGCCAAGATCGGGGGGGGGGCCCAGATACGCAGTATTTT. Translated, it gives CASSQDRGGGPDTQYF.

The chain couples TRBV5-1 to TRBJ2-3; the D gene is possibly TRBD2 (5 bases). Between the trimmed V and J ends, which lost 7 bases and 3 bases, there was a span of 15 bases. This CDR3 is 14 amino acids long. CDR1 is SGHRS and CDR2 is YFSETQ in the germline V gene. The CDR3 loop is CASWPGLRTDTQYF. CDR3 nucleotides: TGCGCCAGCTGGCCGGGATTAAGGACAGATACGCAGTATTTT.

This clonotype was seen more than once but under ten times. The rearrangement links TRBV12-3 or TRBV12-4 to TRBJ1-3; possible D gene TRBD1, 6 bases. Trimming stripped 4 bases from V and 5 bases from J, with 12 bases between. CDR3 length: 14 residues. The CDR3 is CASSYGGLRNTIYF. The CDR3 DNA reads as TGTGCCAGCAGTTATGGGGGGCTCCGAAACACCATATATTTT.

The chain joins TRBV12-3 or TRBV12-4 to TRBJ1-5; TRBD1 is a possible D gene (5 bases). The CDR3 covers 12 residues. V dropped 6 bases and J dropped 4 bases, with 7 bases sitting between them. The CDR3 DNA follows: TGTGCCAGCAGCAACAGGAATCAGCCCCAGCATTTT. Protein sequence: CASSNRNQPQHF.

V gene TRBV7-2 combines with J gene TRBJ2-5; the D is unclear. Germline V CDR1 and CDR2: SGHTA, FQGNSA. The CDR3 has 12 residues. The V gene lost 7 bases and the J gene lost 5 bases, with 11 bases spanning the gap. CDR3 sequence: CASTLLRETQYF. The DNA for the CDR3 is TGTGCCAGCACCCTATTGCGGGAGACCCAGTACTTC.

The CDR3 region is CASRPNPLPADTQYF. Here the CDR3 DNA reads TGCGCCAGCAGACCTAACCCCTTACCCGCAGATACGCAGTATTTT. The rearrangement uses TRBV5-1 and TRBJ2-3, with D hard to call. Germline V CDR1 and CDR2: SGHRS, YFSETQ. Trimming shortened V by 5 bases and J by 4 bases, and 17 bases separated the two germline ends. This CDR3 spans 15 amino acids.

Of note for this clonotype: The junction departs from germline at one end; a sequencing error may be responsible. This rearrangement joins TRBV11-2 to TRBJ2-1, with TRBD1 matching over 8 bases. CDR1 and CDR2 from the germline V gene are SGHAT and FQNNGV. CDR3 length: 18 amino acids. As DNA, the CDR3 is TGTGCCAGCAGCTCTCTAAGGACAGGGCCCAGGACCTACAATGATCAGTTCTTC. Encoded protein: CASSSLRTGPRTYNDQFF.

This clonotype showed up just a few times. This chain uses TRBV5-1 with TRBJ1-4, with D possibly matching TRBD1 (5 bases). Germline V lookup: CDR1 SGHRS, CDR2 YFSETQ. The CDR3 extends over 15 amino acids. V was pared by 4 bases and J by 6 bases, with 16 bases between. The CDR3 loop reads CASSLGDAVDEKLFF. Here the CDR3 DNA reads TGCGCCAGCAGCCTAGGGGATGCGGTCGATGAAAAACTGTTTTTT.

This clonotype was detected a few times. This chain links TRBV12-3 or TRBV12-4 with TRBJ2-7, with 12 positions matching TRBD2. The CDR3 length is 15 residues. Losses at the gene ends were 6 bases for V and 7 bases for J; bases not matched to a gene: 10. The CDR3 bases are TGTGCCAGCAGGCCGCTAGCGGGGGGGCCGCGGGAGCAGTACTTC. Protein sequence: CASRPLAGGPREQYF.

The gene calls are TRBV6-6 and TRBJ1-2; 8 bases match TRBD1. V gave up 2 bases and J gave up 5 bases; unmatched junction bases: 4. From germline, CDR1 is MNHNY and CDR2 SVGAGI (reference sequence). The CDR3 sequence is 14 residues long. The CDR3 nucleotides are TGTGCCAGCAGTTACGGGACAGGCTCGTATGGCTACACCTTC. Translation: CASSYGTGSYGYTF.

V and J are TRBV3-1 and TRBJ2-7; D may be TRBD1 (5 bases). Germline V lookup: CDR1 LGHDT, CDR2 YNNKEL (reference sequence). This CDR3 comprises 11 residues. V was pared by 1 base and J by 7 bases, with 5 bases between. CDR3 in DNA: TGTGCCAGCAGCCAAGCAGGGGAGCAGTACTTC. It yields the protein CASSQAGEQYF.

This clonotype was detected only a few times. This chain links TRBV4-2 with TRBJ2-1; 11 bases line up with TRBD2. The CDR3 has 17 amino acids. Germline values: CDR1 LGHNA, CDR2 YNFKEQ. V lost 0 bases and J lost 10; bases outside the gene matches: 11. CDR3 nucleotide sequence: TGTGCCAGCAGCCAAGATCTAGCGGGGGGATCCTACATGGAGCAGTTCTTC. Its translation is CASSQDLAGGSYMEQFF.

J is TRBJ1-5 and V is TRBV27; D call uncertain. Trimming removed 6 bases from V and 1 base from J, with 28 bases in between. The CDR3 consists of 20 residues. The V gene's germline CDR1 is MNHEY and CDR2 SMNVEV (reference sequence). As DNA, the CDR3 is TGTGCCAGCAGGTTCCACCGGCTTATCGGGTTCTGGGCCAGCAATCAGCCCCAGCATTTT. Protein: CASRFHRLIGFWASNQPQHF.

J is TRBJ1-1 and V is TRBV11-2; D not resolved. There are 14 residues in the CDR3. Germline CDR1 is SGHAT and CDR2 is FQNNGV. V was clipped by 0 bases and J by 2 bases, with 7 bases between them. The chain's CDR3 is CASSLEPENTEAFF. The CDR3 region has the DNA TGTGCCAGCAGCTTAGAGCCAGAAAACACTGAAGCTTTCTTT. The whole variable domain, filled in from reference TRBV11-2 and TRBJ1-1, reads EAGVAQSPRYKIIEKRQSVAFWCNPISGHATLYWYQQILGQGPKLLIQFQNNGVVDDSQLPKDRFSAERLKGVDSTLKIQPAKLEDSAVYLCASSLEPENTEAFFGQGTRLTVV.

By frequency in the sample, this clonotype is medium-sized. V and J are TRBV7-2 and TRBJ1-6; 8 positions match TRBD1. With V trimmed by 4 bases and J by 14 bases, 7 bases remained unmatched. CDR3 length: 13 residues. The V gene's germline CDR1 is SGHTA and CDR2 FQGNSA. CDR3 sequence reads: CASSYQGARALHF. CDR3 bases: TGTGCCAGCAGCTACCAGGGGGCGAGGGCCCTCCACTTT.

The chain employs TRBV7-9 and TRBJ1-1, with TRBD1 matching over 7 bases. CDR1 and CDR2 from the germline V gene are SEHNR and FQNEAQ (reference sequence). This CDR3 region has 14 residues. Unmatched junction bases numbered 7, after V lost 4 bases and J lost 5 bases. CDR3 protein: CASSSSGGWTEAFF. The CDR3 nucleotides are TGTGCCAGCAGCTCCTCAGGGGGTTGGACTGAAGCTTTCTTT.

The sample holds a few counts of this clonotype. This chain uses TRBV2 with TRBJ1-4; possible D gene TRBD1, 5 bases. This CDR3 is built from 14 residues. V dropped 8 bases and J dropped 4 bases, with 14 bases sitting between them. CDR1 SNHLY and CDR2 FYNNEI come from the germline V gene. Written as DNA, the CDR3 is TGTGCCAGCCGCCGGGACCGCTTTAATGAAAAACTGTTTTTT. Amino acids: CASRRDRFNEKLFF.

This clonotype was detected once. The CDR3 nucleotides are TGTGCCAGCACCTTGTGGGGGGCAGGGGTGGACACTGAAGCTTTCTTT. Amino acids: CASTLWGAGVDTEAFF. The genes are TRBV6-7 and TRBJ1-1, with D possibly matching TRBD1 (6 bases). TRBV6-7 is filed as an ORF, its function uncertain. This CDR3 spans 16 amino acids. Trimming cost V 7 bases and J 3 bases, with 21 bases left between them.

This clonotype was observed a handful of times. This chain joins TRBV7-2 and TRBJ1-1; 8 positions agree with TRBD1. The germline CDR1 and CDR2 sequences are SGHTA and FQGNSA. Trimming took 1 base from V and 5 from J; bases not matched to a gene: 6. The CDR3 covers 15 residues. CDR3 sequence: CASSLVQGARTEAFF. CDR3 nucleotides: TGTGCCAGCAGCTTAGTGCAGGGGGCTAGGACTGAAGCTTTCTTT. Drawing the rest from reference TRBV7-2 and TRBJ1-1, the complete variable domain is GAGVSQSPSNKVTEKGKDVELRCDPISGHTALYWYRQSLGQGLEFLIYFQGNSAPDKSGLPSDRFSAERTGGSVSTLTIQRTQQEDSAVYLCASSLVQGARTEAFFGQGTRLTVV.

This clonotype was counted a few times. V usage is TRBV20-1 and J usage is TRBJ2-3; D is ambiguous. CDR3 length: 11 residues. Germline CDR1 is DFQATT and CDR2 is SNEGSKA (reference sequence). V lost 0 bases to trimming and J lost 12 bases, with 10 bases between them. The CDR3: CSARDVRSQYF. The CDR3 DNA follows: TGCAGTGCTAGAGATGTGAGGAGCCAGTATTTT.

The gene calls are TRBV6-5 and TRBJ1-6, with D possibly TRBD1 on 6 matching bases. The germline CDR1 and CDR2 sequences are MNHEY and SVGAGI. This CDR3 spans 14 amino acids. Trimming cost V 5 bases and J 7 bases, with 12 bases left between them. The CDR3 is CASSDLRGNSPLHF. The CDR3 DNA reads TGTGCCAGCAGTGACCTCAGGGGAAATTCACCCCTCCACTTT.

This chain's CDR3 is CSACPRMNTEAFF. CDR3 sequence (DNA): TGCAGTGCTTGTCCGAGGATGAACACTGAAGCTTTCTTT. The chain recombines TRBV20-1 with TRBJ1-1, with D unclear. The CDR3 covers 13 residues. Germline lookup yields CDR1 DFQATT and CDR2 SNEGSKA (reference sequence). V was shortened by 5 bases and J by 0 bases, with 10 bases between the two germline ends.

The chain combines TRBV5-4 with TRBJ2-7, with 7 bases that match TRBD1. With V trimmed by 2 bases and J by 2 bases, 13 bases remained unmatched. The germline gives CDR1 SGHNT, CDR2 YYREEE (reference sequence). The CDR3 totals 17 residues. The CDR3 sequence: CASSLGRQGLRTYEQYF. CDR3 DNA: TGTGCCAGCAGCTTAGGGAGACAGGGCTTGAGAACCTACGAGCAGTACTTC.

This clonotype came up once. The chain joins TRBV5-4 to TRBJ2-5; 10 nucleotides line up with TRBD2. The junction had 9 bases not matched to a gene; V was cut back by 4 bases and J by 3 bases. This CDR3 is built from 16 residues. CDR1 is SGHNT, CDR2 YYREEE, per germline (reference sequence). The CDR3 coding sequence is TGTGCCAGCAGCCGCTCTAGCGGGGGAGGGAAAGAGACCCAGTACTTC. Its protein is CASSRSSGGGKETQYF.

This clonotype was seen only a few times. The gene calls are TRBV20-1 and TRBJ2-3, with D possibly being TRBD1 (6 bases). Germline-derived CDR1 and CDR2 are DFQATT and SNEGSKA (reference sequence). Trimming shortened V by 6 bases and J by 0 bases, and 7 bases separated the two germline ends. The CDR3 has 12 residues. CDR3 sequence reads: CSARGSTDTQYF. The CDR3 DNA is TGCAGTGCCAGGGGTAGCACAGATACGCAGTATTTT.

This clonotype has a count of ten or more. The chain combines TRBV12-3 or TRBV12-4 with TRBJ2-2; D possibly corresponds to TRBD1 (6 bases). The length of the CDR3 is 16 residues. The V gene lost 3 bases and the J gene lost 4 bases, with 15 bases spanning the gap. The CDR3 DNA follows: TGTGCCAGCAGTTTCTCCAGGGGAGTTACCACCGGGGAGCTGTTTTTT. As protein: CASSFSRGVTTGELFF.

V and J are TRBV19 and TRBJ2-2, with unresolved D. In germline, CDR1 is LNHDA, CDR2 SQIVND (reference sequence). V lost 2 bases to trimming and J lost 1 base, with 11 bases between them. The CDR3 has 16 residues. The CDR3 coding sequence is TGTGCCAGTAGTATACGGAAGACCGAGAACACCGGGGAGCTGTTTTTT. It is translated as CASSIRKTENTGELFF.